The rows below give T cell receptor beta chains drawn from one sample of a study of regulatory T cells in long-lasting Graves disease. TCRdb re-called the multiplex PCR reads with MiXCR, one entry per CDR3 protein. Of 400,000 to 500,000 distinct CDR3 sequences listed, around 20% are singletons. The sample here was peripheral blood mononuclear cells (PBMCs), taken when the disease was refractory, from a patient treated with antithyroid drugs. The receptors were gathered from a female donor with Graves disease. Both conserved end residues are part of each CDR3. Each record gives: clone size, V gene, J gene, D gene, CDR3 DNA, CDR3 protein. A D gene is named only where the DNA matches it firmly. Only part of the rows carry a size: once, few, many, or a class if the clone is expanded.

clone_size: few; v_call: TRBV29-1; j_call: TRBJ2-7; d_call: .; cdr3_nt: TGCAGCGAATGCCGTTCCGAGCAGTACTTC; cdr3_aa: CSECRSEQYF
clone_size: few; v_call: TRBV6-1; j_call: TRBJ2-2; d_call: .; cdr3_nt: TGTGCCAGCAGACGTTTGGGGAACACCGGGGAGCTGTTTTTT; cdr3_aa: CASRRLGNTGELFF
clone_size: .; v_call: TRBV27; j_call: TRBJ2-7; d_call: .; cdr3_nt: TGTGCCAGCGGGCAGGGAAGCGTCCGGGAGCAGTACTTC; cdr3_aa: CASGQGSVREQYF
clone_size: .; v_call: TRBV5-1; j_call: TRBJ2-1; d_call: .; cdr3_nt: TGTGCCAGCAGCTTAGTAGGCCTACTCAATGAGCAGTTCTTC; cdr3_aa: CASSLVGLLNEQFF
clone_size: many; v_call: TRBV11-2; j_call: TRBJ2-7; d_call: TRBD1; cdr3_nt: TGTGCCAGCAGCATTTCCCCAGGGGGCTACGAGCAGTACTTC; cdr3_aa: CASSISPGGYEQYF
clone_size: .; v_call: TRBV27; j_call: TRBJ2-7; d_call: TRBD1; cdr3_nt: TGTGCCAGCACTCGACAGGGGGGGGGTACCTACGAGCAGTACTTC; cdr3_aa: CASTRQGGGTYEQYF
clone_size: many; v_call: TRBV6-1; j_call: TRBJ2-5; d_call: .; cdr3_nt: TGTGCCAGCAGTGCCGTCAGGGTGGAGACCCAGTACTTC; cdr3_aa: CASSAVRVETQYF
clone_size: many; v_call: TRBV30; j_call: TRBJ2-7; d_call: TRBD2; cdr3_nt: TGTGCCTGGAGTGGGGCGGGAGGGTCCCGAACCTACGAGCAGTACTTC; cdr3_aa: CAWSGAGGSRTYEQYF
clone_size: many; v_call: TRBV11-3; j_call: TRBJ2-2; d_call: .; cdr3_nt: TGTGCCAGCAGCCAGTCCCCGGGGACCGCGAACACCGGGGAGCTGTTTTTT; cdr3_aa: CASSQSPGTANTGELFF
clone_size: many; v_call: TRBV6-5; j_call: TRBJ1-2; d_call: .; cdr3_nt: TGTGCCAGCAGTTACTCGGGACACTACTATGGCTACACCTTC; cdr3_aa: CASSYSGHYYGYTF
clone_size: .; v_call: TRBV4-2; j_call: TRBJ2-7; d_call: TRBD2; cdr3_nt: TGTGCCAGCAGCCAAGAATGGGAGGGGGAGCAGTACTTC; cdr3_aa: CASSQEWEGEQYF
clone_size: many; v_call: TRBV12-3/TRBV12-4; j_call: TRBJ2-2; d_call: TRBD1; cdr3_nt: TGTGCCAGCAGTCTCGTACCGGGACAGGGATACACCGGGGAGCTGTTTTTT; cdr3_aa: CASSLVPGQGYTGELFF
clone_size: many; v_call: TRBV27; j_call: TRBJ2-5; d_call: TRBD2; cdr3_nt: TGTGCCAGCAGTGCAAGACTACGGGAGGGCGAACAGACCCAGTACTTC; cdr3_aa: CASSARLREGEQTQYF
clone_size: .; v_call: TRBV7-9; j_call: TRBJ2-7; d_call: .; cdr3_nt: TGTGCCAGCAGCAGCTCGGGACGTAACTACGAGCAGTACTTC; cdr3_aa: CASSSSGRNYEQYF
clone_size: .; v_call: TRBV4-1; j_call: TRBJ1-2; d_call: .; cdr3_nt: TGCGCCAGCAGCCAAGATTTGGGGAGTGGAGGCTACACCTTC; cdr3_aa: CASSQDLGSGGYTF
clone_size: .; v_call: TRBV7-2; j_call: TRBJ1-2; d_call: .; cdr3_nt: TGTGCCAGCAGCCAAAATTCAGGGGGCTACACCTTC; cdr3_aa: CASSQNSGGYTF
clone_size: .; v_call: TRBV7-6; j_call: TRBJ2-7; d_call: .; cdr3_nt: TGTGCCAGCAGCTCGGACCTGAGCTCCTACGAGCAGTACTTC; cdr3_aa: CASSSDLSSYEQYF
clone_size: few; v_call: TRBV19; j_call: TRBJ2-7; d_call: TRBD2; cdr3_nt: TGTGCCAGTAGTATGAAGGCGGGAGGGGTCTACGAGCAGTACTTC; cdr3_aa: CASSMKAGGVYEQYF
clone_size: .; v_call: TRBV6-2/TRBV6-3; j_call: TRBJ2-5; d_call: .; cdr3_nt: TGTGCCAGCGGAAGAGACCAAGAGACCCAGTACTTC; cdr3_aa: CASGRDQETQYF
clone_size: .; v_call: TRBV27; j_call: TRBJ1-6; d_call: .; cdr3_nt: TGTGCCAGCAGTCCTGACCCGGGACCCCTCCACTTT; cdr3_aa: CASSPDPGPLHF
clone_size: many; v_call: TRBV30; j_call: TRBJ2-7; d_call: .; cdr3_nt: TGTGCCCGAGGGCACGGATACGAGCAGTACTTC; cdr3_aa: CARGHGYEQYF
clone_size: .; v_call: TRBV24-1; j_call: TRBJ2-3; d_call: TRBD2; cdr3_nt: TGTGCCACCAGTTTTTCAAGAAGCGGGAGGTCCACAGATACGCAGTATTTT; cdr3_aa: CATSFSRSGRSTDTQYF
clone_size: many; v_call: TRBV5-1; j_call: TRBJ2-7; d_call: .; cdr3_nt: TGCGCCAGCCATACTGCACTCTACGAGCAGTACTTC; cdr3_aa: CASHTALYEQYF
clone_size: .; v_call: TRBV7-3; j_call: TRBJ1-2; d_call: .; cdr3_nt: TGTGCCAGCAGCTTAGCGGTGGGGAGCGGCTACACCTTC; cdr3_aa: CASSLAVGSGYTF
clone_size: .; v_call: TRBV6-1; j_call: TRBJ2-7; d_call: TRBD2; cdr3_nt: TGTGCCAGCAGTTACGGGCTAGCGGGCGGGCCCTACGAGCAGCACTTC; cdr3_aa: CASSYGLAGGPYEQHF
clone_size: many; v_call: TRBV28; j_call: TRBJ1-4; d_call: .; cdr3_nt: TGTGCCAGCAGTTTCGGACAGAATGAAAAACTGTTTTTT; cdr3_aa: CASSFGQNEKLFF
clone_size: many; v_call: TRBV15; j_call: TRBJ2-5; d_call: .; cdr3_nt: TGTGCCACCAGCAGAGATAGGGGCAGACGGGAGACCCAGTACTTC; cdr3_aa: CATSRDRGRRETQYF
clone_size: .; v_call: TRBV3-1; j_call: TRBJ2-7; d_call: .; cdr3_nt: TGTGCCAGCAGCCAAGTCCCGCGGCAGGGTAACCGCAAGTACGAGCAGTACTTC; cdr3_aa: CASSQVPRQGNRKYEQYF
clone_size: many; v_call: TRBV11-2; j_call: TRBJ1-4; d_call: TRBD1; cdr3_nt: TGTGCCAGCAGCTACGGGACAGATGAAAAACTGTTTTTT; cdr3_aa: CASSYGTDEKLFF
clone_size: .; v_call: TRBV3-1; j_call: TRBJ2-7; d_call: .; cdr3_nt: TGTGCCAGCAGCCAAAATGGACAGCTCCACTTC; cdr3_aa: CASSQNGQLHF
clone_size: .; v_call: TRBV6-2/TRBV6-3; j_call: TRBJ1-1; d_call: .; cdr3_nt: TGTGCCAGTCCAGGAGTTCTGAACACTGAAGCTTTCTTT; cdr3_aa: CASPGVLNTEAFF
clone_size: many; v_call: TRBV27; j_call: TRBJ2-4; d_call: TRBD2; cdr3_nt: TGTGCCAGCAGCCTCGGACTAGAGGTAGCCAAAAACATTCAGTACTTC; cdr3_aa: CASSLGLEVAKNIQYF
clone_size: .; v_call: TRBV19; j_call: TRBJ2-5; d_call: .; cdr3_nt: TGTGCCAGTAGTATAGCCCTCCAAGAGACCCAGTACTTC; cdr3_aa: CASSIALQETQYF
clone_size: few; v_call: TRBV6-5; j_call: TRBJ1-1; d_call: .; cdr3_nt: TGTGCCAGCAGTTACTATAGTAGGACTGAAGCTTTCTTT; cdr3_aa: CASSYYSRTEAFF
clone_size: many; v_call: TRBV27; j_call: TRBJ1-2; d_call: .; cdr3_nt: TGTGCCAGCAGTACGGTGGGAACGTATAACTATGGCTACACCTTC; cdr3_aa: CASSTVGTYNYGYTF
clone_size: .; v_call: TRBV6-5; j_call: TRBJ1-2; d_call: .; cdr3_nt: TGTGCCAGCAGTTACACTACTTCCGGGGAGAGGGTCGGCTACACCTTC; cdr3_aa: CASSYTTSGERVGYTF
clone_size: many; v_call: TRBV7-2; j_call: TRBJ2-2; d_call: .; cdr3_nt: TGTGCCAGCAGCTTAGCGCCCTGGACCGAGACCGGGGAGCTGTTTTTT; cdr3_aa: CASSLAPWTETGELFF
clone_size: .; v_call: TRBV19; j_call: TRBJ1-5; d_call: TRBD1; cdr3_nt: TGTGCCAGTAGTATTCATTTCTTTCAGGGGGCCGGGGGTGTTGGCAATCAGCCCCAGCATTTT; cdr3_aa: CASSIHFFQGAGGVGNQPQHF
clone_size: many; v_call: TRBV2; j_call: TRBJ2-4; d_call: TRBD2; cdr3_nt: TGTGCCAGCAGGCATACTAGCGAGATCATTCAGTACTTC; cdr3_aa: CASRHTSEIIQYF
clone_size: .; v_call: TRBV12-3/TRBV12-4; j_call: TRBJ2-3; d_call: TRBD1; cdr3_nt: TGTGCCAGCACCCCGACAGGGGCAGATACGCAGTATTTT; cdr3_aa: CASTPTGADTQYF
clone_size: many; v_call: TRBV29-1; j_call: TRBJ2-2; d_call: .; cdr3_nt: TGCAGCGTTGAAGATCCAAAGAGCGGCGGGGAGCTGTTTTTT; cdr3_aa: CSVEDPKSGGELFF
clone_size: many; v_call: TRBV29-1; j_call: TRBJ1-1; d_call: .; cdr3_nt: TGCAGTGCTACCATAGTTGCTGAAGCTTTCTTT; cdr3_aa: CSATIVAEAFF
clone_size: many; v_call: TRBV30; j_call: TRBJ2-2; d_call: TRBD1; cdr3_nt: TGTGCCTGGATCAGGGGGCGCAACGGGGAGCTGTTTTTT; cdr3_aa: CAWIRGRNGELFF
clone_size: .; v_call: TRBV6-2/TRBV6-3; j_call: TRBJ2-3; d_call: TRBD1; cdr3_nt: TGTGCCAGCAGTCACAGGGGAGCAGATACGCAGTATTTT; cdr3_aa: CASSHRGADTQYF
clone_size: .; v_call: TRBV5-1; j_call: TRBJ2-7; d_call: TRBD1; cdr3_nt: TGCGCCAGCAGCTTGCCGGGACAGGGGGCTTTCTCCTACGAGCAGTACTTC; cdr3_aa: CASSLPGQGAFSYEQYF
clone_size: few; v_call: TRBV30; j_call: TRBJ1-3; d_call: .; cdr3_nt: TGTGCCTGGAGTGTTACGTCTGGAAACACCATATATTTT; cdr3_aa: CAWSVTSGNTIYF
clone_size: .; v_call: TRBV2; j_call: TRBJ2-1; d_call: .; cdr3_nt: TGTGCCAGCAGCTTATCTGCCAGGGCCTACAATGAGCAGTTCTTC; cdr3_aa: CASSLSARAYNEQFF
clone_size: many; v_call: TRBV7-2; j_call: TRBJ1-2; d_call: .; cdr3_nt: TGTGCCAGCAGCTCCATCGGGAGCAGTGGCTACACCTTC; cdr3_aa: CASSSIGSSGYTF
clone_size: few; v_call: TRBV24-1; j_call: TRBJ2-5; d_call: TRBD1; cdr3_nt: TGTGCCACCAGCGGGGACAGGGTCGGGGAGACCCAGTACTTC; cdr3_aa: CATSGDRVGETQYF
clone_size: .; v_call: TRBV7-2; j_call: TRBJ2-7; d_call: TRBD2; cdr3_nt: TGTGCCAGCAGCTTTGCCGGTGCTAGCGGAAGGCACGAGCAGTACTTC; cdr3_aa: CASSFAGASGRHEQYF
clone_size: .; v_call: TRBV3-1; j_call: TRBJ2-7; d_call: TRBD1; cdr3_nt: TGTGCCAGCAGCCAAGGGGGACAGGGGGCTTCCTACGAGCAGTACTTC; cdr3_aa: CASSQGGQGASYEQYF
clone_size: .; v_call: TRBV2; j_call: TRBJ2-3; d_call: .; cdr3_nt: TGTGCCAGCAGATTGAACACCCAGAAATGGTATTTT; cdr3_aa: CASRLNTQKWYF
clone_size: many; v_call: TRBV10-3; j_call: TRBJ2-7; d_call: .; cdr3_nt: TGTGCCATCAGAACAGGTTCCCCGAACTACGAGCAGTACTTC; cdr3_aa: CAIRTGSPNYEQYF
clone_size: many; v_call: TRBV12-3/TRBV12-4; j_call: TRBJ1-2; d_call: TRBD1; cdr3_nt: TGTGCCAGCAGTCCGCGACAGGGTTTCGGCTATGGCTACACCTTC; cdr3_aa: CASSPRQGFGYGYTF
clone_size: many; v_call: TRBV7-8; j_call: TRBJ1-4; d_call: .; cdr3_nt: TGTGCCAGCAGCTTAAACCCCGCTAATGAAAAACTGTTTTTT; cdr3_aa: CASSLNPANEKLFF
clone_size: .; v_call: TRBV10-3; j_call: TRBJ2-1; d_call: .; cdr3_nt: TGTGCCATCTTGAGCGGAAGCTCCTACAATGAGCAGTTCTTC; cdr3_aa: CAILSGSSYNEQFF
clone_size: few; v_call: TRBV15; j_call: TRBJ2-7; d_call: TRBD2; cdr3_nt: TGTGCCACCAGCAGAGAACTAGCGGGAGCATCCCACGAGCAGTACTTC; cdr3_aa: CATSRELAGASHEQYF